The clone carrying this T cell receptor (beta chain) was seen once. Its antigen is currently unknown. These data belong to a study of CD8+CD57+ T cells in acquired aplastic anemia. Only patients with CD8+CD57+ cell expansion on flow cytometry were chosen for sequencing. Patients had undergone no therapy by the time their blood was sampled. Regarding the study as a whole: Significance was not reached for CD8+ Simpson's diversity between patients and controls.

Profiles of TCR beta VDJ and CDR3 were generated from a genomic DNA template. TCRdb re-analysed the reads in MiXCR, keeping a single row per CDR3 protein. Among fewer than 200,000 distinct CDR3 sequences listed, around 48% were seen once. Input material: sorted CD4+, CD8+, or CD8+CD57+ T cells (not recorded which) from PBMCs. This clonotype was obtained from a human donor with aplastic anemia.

CDR3 amino acids: CATSGQGTLMNTQYF. As DNA, the CDR3 is TGTGCCACCAGTGGACAGGGGACCCTCATGAATACGCAGTATTTT. The chain combines TRBV24-1 with TRBJ2-3, with 8 bases fitting TRBD1. Germline CDR1 reads KGHDR; CDR2 reads SFDVKD. There are 15 residues in the CDR3. With 5 bases clipped from V and 7 bases from J, the junction kept 10 bases outside the gene matches.